The table lists the clone carrying this T cell receptor (beta chain) with a few counts. No antigen is known for it. Unique molecular identifiers were built into the TCRbeta library. A single record per CDR3 protein comes from TCRdb applying MiXCR to the PCR reads. The sample includes about 980,000 distinct CDR3 sequences, roughly 31% of them seen just once. These data come from a study of T-cell reconstitution after alpha-beta-depleted transplantation in children. General observations from the study: Some patients' high day-60 TCRbeta diversity was traced to surviving recipient T cells and thymic progenitors. As was reported, about two months after transplant, alpha-beta T cells came from several hundred expanded graft clones. A year post-transplant, T-cell counts and diversity derived mostly from newly produced T cells.

This CDR3 is 13 amino acids long. V shed 8 bases, J shed 2 bases, and the junction held 6 bases outside the gene matches. Per the germline V gene, CDR1 is LNHNV and CDR2 is YYDKDF (reference sequence). This clonotype was sampled from a boy under two years old who had a stem cell transplant for SCID, so the T cells may come from the graft donor. Sequencing used PBMCs, mostly from graft donor cells, obtained 360 days after TCRalphabeta/CD19-depleted stem cell transplant. The chain has TRBV15 and TRBJ2-7; 7 positions match TRBD2. The CDR3 region has the DNA TGTGCCACCGCTAGCGGCGCGACCTACGAGCAGTACTTC. It translates to CATASGATYEQYF.